The 26 T cell receptor beta chains reported below all come from one sample, sequenced in a study of cytomegalovirus exposure and HLA in healthy donors. This PCR relied on a set of 60 Vbeta primers and 13 Jbeta primers. Clones were sequenced by immunoSEQ multiplex PCR, and TCRdb holds only the in-frame ones, with some missing. The sample lists about 160,000 clones, over 60% occurring once. Material for sequencing was PBMCs. The receptors derive from a woman under 40 in good health and CMV-seronegative.

This clone was recorded only once. V gene TRBV4-2 combines with J gene TRBJ2-1; 8 bases are a match to TRBD2. The CDR3 is made up of 15 amino acids. Germline lookup yields CDR1 LGHNA and CDR2 YNFKEQ. V shed 3 bases, J shed 7 bases, and the junction held 8 bases outside the gene matches. CDR3 bases: TGTGCCAGCAGCCAGACTAGCGAGAGGAGGAATGAGCAGTTCTTC. It yields the protein CASSQTSERRNEQFF.

This chain connects TRBV7-9 to TRBJ2-1, with 8 bases lining up with TRBD2. The V segment lost 5 bases and the J segment 2 bases; nucleotides outside the gene matches: 5. Germline assignment: CDR1 SEHNR and CDR2 FQNEAQ (reference sequence). The CDR3 length is 15 residues. In nucleotides, the CDR3 is TGTGCCAGCAGCCCGAGCGGGGGACCCTACAATGAGCAGTTCTTC. Protein product: CASSPSGGPYNEQFF. Together with reference TRBV7-9 and TRBJ2-1, the CDR3 gives the full variable domain: DTGVSQNPRHKITKRGQNVTFRCDPISEHNRLYWYRQTLGQGPEFLTYFQNEAQLEKSRLLSDRFSAERPKGSFSTLEIQRTEQGDSAMYLCASSPSGGPYNEQFFGPGTRLTVL.

The chain couples TRBV9 to TRBJ2-1, with D possibly matching TRBD1 (6 bases). The CDR3 runs 19 residues. Germline lookup yields CDR1 SGDLS and CDR2 YYNGEE. The V and J ends lost 3 bases and 2 bases respectively, with 24 bases between them. CDR3 DNA sequence: TGTGCCAGCAGCGCGGGACACCTCGGGCGGTTGGGGACCTACAATGAGCAGTTCTTC. It is translated as CASSAGHLGRLGTYNEQFF. Looking up the rest from reference TRBV9 and TRBJ2-1 gives the full variable domain: DSGVTQTPKHLITATGQRVTLRCSPRSGDLSVYWYQQSLDQGLQFLIQYYNGEERAKGNILERFSAQQFPDLHSELNLSSLELGDSALYFCASSAGHLGRLGTYNEQFFGPGTRLTVL.

DNA for the CDR3: TGCAGCGTTGAAGGTACTACTAGCACAGATACGCAGTATTTT. It encodes CSVEGTTSTDTQYF. This chain joins TRBV29-1 and TRBJ2-3; D unresolved. The V end was cut by 1 base, the J end by 0 bases, with 8 bases between. Germline assignment: CDR1 SQVTM and CDR2 ANQGSEA. CDR3 size: 14 residues.

CDR3 region: CASSSGGADEKLFF. The DNA of the CDR3 is TGTGCCAGCAGTTCTGGTGGGGCTGATGAAAAACTGTTTTTT. This chain uses TRBV28 with TRBJ1-4; D is possibly TRBD1 (5 bases). Germline values: CDR1 MDHEN, CDR2 SYDVKM. The V and J ends lost 4 bases and 6 bases respectively, with 12 bases between them. The CDR3 is 14 residues long.

As DNA, the CDR3 is TGCGCCAGCAGCCAAGTACCGAGCTCCTACAATGAGCAGTTCTTC. Amino acid sequence: CASSQVPSSYNEQFF. V gene TRBV4-3 combines with J gene TRBJ2-1, with D unclear. The germline V gene encodes CDR1 LGHNA and CDR2 YSLEER. There are 15 residues in the CDR3. The germline V and J ends were trimmed by 1 base and 0 bases, with 7 bases remaining between them.

The V gene is TRBV7-9, the J gene TRBJ1-2, with 7 bases that match TRBD1. V lost 5 bases to trimming and J lost 7 bases; unmatched junction nucleotides: 10. The CDR3 runs to 14 residues. Germline values: CDR1 SEHNR, CDR2 FQNEAQ (reference sequence). The CDR3 DNA reads as TGTGCCAGCAGCCAGAATACAGGGGAAGGTGGCTACACCTTC. Protein sequence: CASSQNTGEGGYTF.

This chain connects TRBV6-1 to TRBJ1-2; D may be TRBD1 (6 bases). The V end lost 1 base, the J end lost 8 bases, and 11 bases lay between the germline ends. CDR1 MNHNS and CDR2 SASEGT come from the germline V gene. This CDR3 comprises 13 residues. CDR3 bases: TGTGCCAGCAGTGAAGACAGGGTTGGGGGCTACACCTTC. It translates to CASSEDRVGGYTF.

The V gene is TRBV21-1, the J gene TRBJ2-1; the DNA was not compared with TRBD2, the D call given in the table. TRBV21-1 is classified as a pseudogene. This CDR3 contains 15 residues. The CDR3 spells CASRVRSREVNEQFF. In DNA form, the CDR3 reads TGTGCCAGCAGAGTTCGGTCGAGGGAGGTTAATGAGCAGTTCTTC.

This chain joins TRBV9 and TRBJ1-4, with 10 bases lining up with TRBD1. The length of the CDR3 is 15 residues. Germline CDR1 is SGDLS and CDR2 is YYNGEE. J was trimmed by 6 bases and V by 4 bases; bases with no gene match: 6. The CDR3 region is CASSPWDRGDEKLFF. The DNA for the CDR3 is TGTGCCAGCAGCCCATGGGACAGGGGAGATGAAAAACTGTTTTTT.

The chain is built from TRBV2 and TRBJ2-2; D is perhaps TRBD2 (7 bases). The CDR3 is 13 residues long. The germline V gene has CDR1 SNHLY and CDR2 FYNNEI. Trimming cost V 5 bases and J 7 bases, with 11 bases left between them. The CDR3 loop is CASSSGEGGELFF. The CDR3 coding sequence is TGTGCCAGCAGTTCAGGGGAGGGCGGGGAGCTGTTTTTT.

The chain joins TRBV5-8 to TRBJ1-1; 8 positions match TRBD1. CDR3 length: 14 amino acids. The J segment lost 5 bases and the V segment lost 5 bases, leaving 8 bases of the junction unmatched. Germline V gives CDR1 SGHTS, CDR2 YDEGEE. The CDR3 coding sequence is TGTGCCAGCAGTTTACAGGGGGAGGGAACTGAAGCTTTCTTT. Its protein product is CASSLQGEGTEAFF.

The V gene is TRBV30, the J gene TRBJ1-1; D gene uncertain. The germline V gene encodes CDR1 GTSNPN and CDR2 SVGIG (reference sequence). The CDR3 extends over 13 amino acids. Trimming pared 3 bases from V and 0 bases from J, leaving 8 bases between. The CDR3 DNA sequence: TGTGCCTGGAGCCACAGCTTGAACACTGAAGCTTTCTTT. It is translated as CAWSHSLNTEAFF.

V usage is TRBV5-4 and J usage is TRBJ1-3; maybe TRBD1 (5 bases). With 3 bases removed from V and 4 bases from J, the gap between germline ends came to 17 bases. In germline, CDR1 is SGHNT, CDR2 YYREEE (reference sequence). This CDR3 is 16 amino acids long. CDR3 in amino acids: CASSSAPDSAGNTIYF. DNA for the CDR3: TGTGCCAGCAGCTCGGCCCCAGACAGCGCCGGAAACACCATATATTTT.

This clone came up a few times. This chain joins TRBV9 and TRBJ2-4; tentatively, D is TRBD2 (5 bases). Trimming took 0 bases from V and 3 from J, leaving 7 bases between them. Germline assignment: CDR1 SGDLS and CDR2 YYNGEE. This CDR3 is 14 amino acids long. CDR3 bases: TGTGCCAGCAGCGTAGGAGGAGGCAAAAACATTCAGTACTTC. It specifies CASSVGGGKNIQYF.

V usage is TRBV5-1 and J usage is TRBJ1-1; D is uncertain. CDR1 and CDR2 (germline): SGHRS, YFSETQ. The CDR3 runs 15 residues. Trimming took 2 bases from V and 0 from J, leaving 11 bases between them. The CDR3 reads CASSFGTRVNTEAFF. The CDR3 nucleotides are TGCGCCAGCAGCTTCGGTACGAGGGTGAACACTGAAGCTTTCTTT.

The rearrangement links TRBV2 to TRBJ2-5, with TRBD1 matching over 9 bases. TRBJ2-7 explains the end of the DNA better; the J call may be wrong. The length of the CDR3 is 14 residues. Germline values: CDR1 SNHLY, CDR2 FYNNEI. Here the CDR3 DNA reads TGTGCCAGCAGTGAACCGGGACAGGGTTACGAGCAGTACTTC. Residues: CASSEPGQGYEQYF.

This chain uses TRBV7-9 with TRBJ2-2; D call uncertain. Germline CDR1 and CDR2: SEHNR and FQNEAQ (reference sequence). V lost 5 bases and J 6 bases, leaving 7 bases between the germline ends. This CDR3 has 12 amino acids. The chain's CDR3 is CASSHGAGELFF. The CDR3 nucleotides read TGTGCCAGCAGCCATGGAGCCGGGGAGCTGTTTTTT. Based on the CDR3 plus reference TRBV7-9 and TRBJ2-2, the full variable domain is DTGVSQNPRHKITKRGQNVTFRCDPISEHNRLYWYRQTLGQGPEFLTYFQNEAQLEKSRLLSDRFSAERPKGSFSTLEIQRTEQGDSAMYLCASSHGAGELFFGEGSRLTVL.

This clone was picked up a small number of times. The chain recombines TRBV4-1 with TRBJ1-2; 7 nucleotides agree with TRBD1. This CDR3 comprises 14 residues. Germline loops: CDR1 MGHRA, CDR2 YSYEKL. J gave up 5 bases and V 5 bases, and 8 bases lay outside the gene matches. The CDR3 spells CASSSRQGEYGYTF. The CDR3 DNA reads as TGCGCCAGCAGCTCGAGACAGGGAGAATATGGCTACACCTTC.

The chain is built from TRBV2 and TRBJ1-1; 8 positions agree with TRBD1. The CDR3 is 13 residues long. V trimming: 8 bases; J trimming: 4 bases; junction bases outside the gene matches: 6. CDR1 is SNHLY and CDR2 is FYNNEI in the germline V gene. In DNA, the CDR3 is TGTGCCAGCGGCAGGGGGCTGGGCACTGAAGCTTTCTTT. It encodes CASGRGLGTEAFF.

In its sample, this clone was seen a few times. The V gene is TRBV11-3, the J gene TRBJ2-2; D call uncertain. The CDR3 runs to 12 residues. Trimming took 4 bases from V and 3 from J, leaving 3 bases between them. Germline V gene sequence: CDR1 SGHNT, CDR2 YENEEA. CDR3 amino acids: CASSSDTGELFF. In DNA, the CDR3 is TGTGCCAGCAGCTCCGACACCGGGGAGCTGTTTTTT.

This clone was seen once. The chain has TRBV28 and TRBJ2-1; 9 positions agree with TRBD1. CDR3 size: 13 residues. V dropped 6 bases and J dropped 5; count of bases not matched to a gene: 2. The germline V gene encodes CDR1 MDHEN and CDR2 SYDVKM. The CDR3, as DNA: TGTGCCAGCAGAAGGACAGGGGACAATGAGCAGTTCTTC. This translates into CASRRTGDNEQFF.

J is TRBJ2-5 and V is TRBV5-1, with a tentative D call TRBD2 (6 bases). This CDR3 spans 12 amino acids. V was pared by 7 bases and J by 2 bases, with 9 bases between. The germline V gene has CDR1 SGHRS and CDR2 YFSETQ. The CDR3 is CASGGSQETQYF. The CDR3 DNA follows: TGCGCCAGCGGGGGGAGTCAAGAGACCCAGTACTTC.

The chain employs TRBV9 and TRBJ2-5; a possible D gene is TRBD1 (5 bases). This CDR3 has 14 residues. Germline V gene lookup returns CDR1 SGDLS and CDR2 YYNGEE. The germline V and J ends were trimmed by 0 bases and 4 bases, with 10 bases remaining between them. Here the CDR3 DNA reads TGTGCCAGCAGCGTAGCAGGGTTTTTAGAGACCCAGTACTTC. This gives the protein CASSVAGFLETQYF.

The rearrangement joins TRBV30 to TRBJ1-1; TRBD1 might be the D (6 bases). Trimming left V 2 bases short and J 7 bases short, with 14 bases between. Per germline, CDR1 GTSNPN and CDR2 SVGIG (reference sequence). This CDR3 contains 13 residues. CDR3 protein: CAWSLGQGREAFF. In DNA, the CDR3 is TGTGCCTGGAGTCTCGGCCAGGGGCGTGAAGCTTTCTTT.

This clone showed up just a few times. The CDR3 loop is CASSQSRGVAGYTF. In nucleotides, the CDR3 is TGTGCCAGCAGCCAATCCAGAGGTGTGGCCGGCTACACCTTC. The chain links TRBV16 to TRBJ1-2; D not certain. V gave up 0 bases and J gave up 8 bases, with 13 bases separating them. Germline V gives CDR1 KGHSY, CDR2 FQNENV. The CDR3 runs 14 residues. Using reference TRBV16 and TRBJ1-2 for the parts outside the CDR3, the full variable domain is GEEVAQTPKHLVRGEGQKAKLYCAPIKGHSYVFWYQQVLKNEFKFLISFQNENVFDETGMPKERFSAKCLPNSPCSLEIQATKLEDSAVYFCASSQSRGVAGYTFGSGTRLTVV.